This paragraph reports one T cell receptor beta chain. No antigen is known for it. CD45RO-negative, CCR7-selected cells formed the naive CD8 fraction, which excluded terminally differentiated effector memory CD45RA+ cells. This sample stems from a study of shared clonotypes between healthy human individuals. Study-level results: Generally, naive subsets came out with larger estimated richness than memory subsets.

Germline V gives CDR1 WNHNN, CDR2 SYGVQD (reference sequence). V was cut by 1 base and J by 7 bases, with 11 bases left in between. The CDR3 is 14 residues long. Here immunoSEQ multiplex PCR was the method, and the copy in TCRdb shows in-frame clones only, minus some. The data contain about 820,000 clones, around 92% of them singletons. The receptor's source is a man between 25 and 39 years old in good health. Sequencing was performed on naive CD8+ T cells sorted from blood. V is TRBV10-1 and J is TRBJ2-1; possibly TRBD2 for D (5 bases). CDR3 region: CASSELLAKNEQFF. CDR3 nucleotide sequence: TGCGCCAGCAGTGAGTTGCTAGCAAAGAATGAGCAGTTCTTC.